Each of the 25 T cell receptor beta chains below was sequenced from the same sample in a study of shared clonotypes between healthy human individuals. TCRdb keeps only in-frame clones here, not all; method: immunoSEQ multiplex PCR. The table shows more than 900,000 clones, with 70% to 80% occurring only once. The sample comprised memory CD4+ T cells from PBMCs. This sample's subset: CD45RA-negative fraction. Receptor source: a young man in good health. Some clones in this sample may be carry-over from other donors' samples.

Regarding this clone: This likely traces to a read error, being one base from a far larger clone. Other DNA sequences in the same sample also yield this CDR3. This rearrangement joins TRBV6-1 to TRBJ1-5; 10 bases map to TRBD1. CDR1 and CDR2 from the germline V gene are MNHNS and SASEGT. The CDR3 has 14 residues. CDR3 in DNA: TGTGCCAGCAGCCCGACAGGGGGCAATCAGCCCCAGCATTTC. Protein product: CASSPTGGNQPQHF.

The V call is TRBV6-5, the J call TRBJ1-1; the match to TRBD1 covers 12 bases. The CDR3 runs 14 residues. The germline V gene has CDR1 MNHEY and CDR2 SVGAGI. Losses at the gene ends were 5 bases for V and 10 bases for J; bases not matched to a gene: 8. This CDR3 is CASSPPGTGGLAFF. CDR3 coding DNA: TGTGCCAGCAGTCCCCCCGGGACAGGGGGCTTAGCTTTCTTT.

V usage is TRBV11-2 and J usage is TRBJ1-2, with a weak D call TRBD1 (5 bases). The germline gives CDR1 SGHAT, CDR2 FQNNGV. There are 13 residues in the CDR3. V lost 6 bases, J lost 5 bases, and 13 bases lay in between. The CDR3 DNA sequence: TGTGCCAGCAGTCCAGGGAAGTTATATGGCTACACCTTC. Amino acids: CASSPGKLYGYTF.

The rearrangement uses TRBV6-1 and TRBJ2-7, with D unresolved. The J call may be mistaken, given a closer DNA end match to TRBJ2-5. Germline V lookup: CDR1 MNHNS, CDR2 SASEGT. The CDR3 consists of 12 residues. CDR3 nucleotides: TGTGCCAGCACCAAGAGTTCGGAGACCCAGTACTTC. The encoded protein is CASTKSSETQYF.

This clone was observed a single time. V is TRBV28 and J is TRBJ2-3; no definite D call. CDR1 is MDHEN, CDR2 SYDVKM, per germline. Trimming stripped 2 bases from V and 7 bases from J, with 13 bases between. The CDR3 consists of 14 residues. The chain's CDR3 is CASSLISLANTQYF. The DNA for the CDR3 is TGTGCCAGCAGTTTAATTTCTTTAGCAAATACGCAGTATTTT.

J is TRBJ2-7 and V is TRBV7-9; D may be TRBD2 (6 bases). Germline CDR1 SEHNR, CDR2 FQNEAQ (reference sequence). The CDR3 is made up of 15 amino acids. Trimming stripped 3 bases from V and 0 bases from J, with 12 bases between. CDR3 amino acids: CASSFSGSRSYEQYF. DNA for the CDR3: TGTGCCAGCAGCTTTTCCGGGAGTCGCTCCTACGAGCAGTACTTC.

The sample holds a few counts of this clone. The chain joins TRBV7-2 to TRBJ2-7; D uncertain. V lost 5 bases and J 6 bases, leaving 14 bases between the germline ends. CDR1 is SGHTA, CDR2 FQGNSA, per germline. The CDR3 covers 13 residues. The DNA of the CDR3 is TGTGCCAGCAGCCCCCGGGTAGCCCGCGAGCAGTACTTC. This gives the protein CASSPRVAREQYF.

The chain has TRBV18 and TRBJ2-1; D is ambiguous. This CDR3 contains 14 residues. Trimming took 0 bases from V and 8 from J, leaving 11 bases between them. CDR1 is KGHSH, CDR2 LQKENI, per germline. The CDR3 DNA reads as TGTGCCAGCTCACCACCGACGCAAAGGGATGAGCAGTTCTTC. Protein product: CASSPPTQRDEQFF.

The chain couples TRBV5-4 to TRBJ2-3; 12 bases agree with TRBD2. The CDR3 spans 15 residues. From germline, CDR1 is SGHNT and CDR2 YYREEE (reference sequence). The V segment lost 5 bases and the J segment 6 bases; nucleotides outside the gene matches: 7. In DNA form, the CDR3 reads TGTGCCAGCAGATCGCTAGCGGGAGGGCAGGATACGCAGTATTTT. Encoded protein: CASRSLAGGQDTQYF. Full variable domain (outside the CDR3, taken from reference TRBV5-4 and TRBJ2-3): ETGVTQSPTHLIKTRGQQVTLRCSSQSGHNTVSWYQQALGQGPQFIFQYYREEENGRGNFPPRFSGLQFPNYSSELNVNALELDDSALYLCASRSLAGGQDTQYFGPGTRLTVL.

This chain joins TRBV30 and TRBJ1-2; D gene uncertain. CDR3 length equals 13 residues. The V gene lost 0 bases and the J gene lost 4 bases, with 9 bases spanning the gap. CDR1 is GTSNPN and CDR2 is SVGIG in the germline V gene (reference sequence). This chain's CDR3 is CAWSVNGGYGYTF. The CDR3 DNA follows: TGTGCCTGGAGTGTAAATGGTGGCTATGGCTACACCTTC.

This rearrangement joins TRBV5-4 to TRBJ2-5; TRBD2 agrees at 7 bases. With the DNA end fitting TRBJ2-7 better, the J assignment may be wrong. The CDR3 runs to 14 residues. CDR1 is SGHNT and CDR2 is YYREEE in the germline V gene (reference sequence). CDR3: CASSSAGRIYEQYF. For the CDR3, the DNA is TGTGCCAGCAGCTCCGCCGGGAGGATCTACGAGCAGTACTTC.

The chain is built from TRBV30 and TRBJ2-3; 7 bases align to TRBD2. The germline CDR1 and CDR2 sequences are GTSNPN and SVGIG (reference sequence). This CDR3 contains 11 residues. For the CDR3, the DNA is TGTGCTGGGGGGGAGACAGATACGCAGTATTTT. It translates to CAGGETDTQYF.

The chain links TRBV11-2 to TRBJ2-5; D is unclear. CDR1 is SGHAT and CDR2 is FQNNGV in the germline V gene. The CDR3 is made up of 13 amino acids. V was cut by 5 bases and J by 4 bases, with 11 bases left in between. CDR3 sequence reads: CASSPQRRETQYF. CDR3 sequence (DNA): TGTGCCAGCAGCCCCCAGAGACGAGAGACCCAGTACTTC.

The genes are TRBV7-9 and TRBJ2-7; D ambiguous. Trimming cost V 3 bases and J 3 bases, with 9 bases left between them. Germline CDR1 and CDR2: SEHNR and FQNEAQ (reference sequence). There are 13 residues in the CDR3. This chain's CDR3 is CASSFGVGYEQYF. The CDR3 nucleotides read TGTGCCAGCAGCTTTGGTGTAGGCTACGAGCAGTACTTC.

This chain links TRBV6-1 with TRBJ2-7, with TRBD1 as a possible D gene (6 bases). Germline lookup yields CDR1 MNHNS and CDR2 SASEGT. The CDR3 is 11 residues long. V dropped 10 bases and J dropped 4 bases, with 11 bases sitting between them. CDR3 protein: CATGQTYEQYF. The CDR3 DNA follows: TGTGCCACGGGACAAACTTACGAGCAGTACTTC.

The CDR3 DNA follows: TGCGCCAGCAGCCCGATGATGACCGAACCGGCCGATACGCAGTATTTT. This encodes CASSPMMTEPADTQYF. The chain has TRBV5-1 and TRBJ2-3, with D hard to call. This CDR3 contains 16 residues. V was pared by 4 bases and J by 6 bases, with 21 bases between. CDR1 is SGHRS and CDR2 is YFSETQ in the germline V gene.

This chain links TRBV7-6 with TRBJ1-2; 8 nucleotides agree with TRBD1. The CDR3 has 13 residues. Germline V lookup: CDR1 SGHVS, CDR2 FNYEAQ. The V gene end was trimmed by 4 bases and the J gene end by 4 bases; junction bases not matched to a gene: 2. The CDR3 reads CASSSGQGYGYTF. For the CDR3, the DNA is TGTGCCAGCAGCTCCGGACAGGGCTATGGCTACACCTTC.

Many counts were recorded for this clone. This same CDR3 is encoded by further DNA sequences in the sample. The chain recombines TRBV30 with TRBJ2-5, with unresolved D. CDR3 length equals 14 residues. V lost 0 bases to trimming and J lost 7 bases, with 15 bases between them. CDR1 and CDR2 from the germline V gene are GTSNPN and SVGIG (reference sequence). CDR3 coding DNA: TGTGCCTGGAGTGTAATCGGCAACCTTGGGACCCAGTACTTC. Its translation is CAWSVIGNLGTQYF.

The V and J genes are TRBV7-9 and TRBJ1-5, with 8 bases that match TRBD1. Germline V lookup: CDR1 SEHNR, CDR2 FQNEAQ (reference sequence). This CDR3 comprises 15 residues. J lost 1 base, V lost 5 bases, and 4 bases had no gene match. CDR3 bases: TGTGCCAGCAGCCCAACAGGGGGGAGCAATCAGCCCCAGCATTTT. Translating it yields CASSPTGGSNQPQHF.

V usage is TRBV5-1 and J usage is TRBJ1-3, with 7 bases that match TRBD1. The J segment lost 0 bases and the V segment lost 0 bases, leaving 3 bases of the junction unmatched. Looked up from germline, CDR1 is SGHRS and CDR2 is YFSETQ. This CDR3 region has 16 residues. CDR3 sequence: CASSLEGAYSGNTIYF. CDR3 nucleotide sequence: TGCGCCAGCAGCTTGGAGGGGGCCTACTCTGGAAACACCATATATTTT.

The chain employs TRBV30 and TRBJ2-5, with D unclear. Germline CDR1 GTSNPN, CDR2 SVGIG (reference sequence). The CDR3 runs 14 residues. The V and J ends lost 4 bases and 5 bases respectively, with 17 bases between them. The CDR3, as DNA: TGTGCCTGGAAGGGTTTGGGGTTCCTCGAGACCCAGTACTTC. Its translation: CAWKGLGFLETQYF. The whole variable domain, filled in from reference TRBV30 and TRBJ2-5, reads SQTIHQWPATLVQPVGSPLSLECTVEGTSNPNLYWYRQAAGRGLQLLFYSVGIGQISSEVPQNLSASRPQDRQFILSSKKLLLSDSGFYLCAWKGLGFLETQYFGPGTRLLVL.

Comment on this clone: Other DNA sequences within the sample encode an identical CDR3. The chain carries TRBV5-1 and TRBJ1-2; D perhaps matches TRBD1 (5 bases). The CDR3 extends over 13 amino acids. Germline CDR1 is SGHRS and CDR2 is YFSETQ. Trimming stripped 0 bases from V and 4 bases from J, with 7 bases between. DNA of the CDR3: TGCGCCAGCAGCTTGGCAGGGAGCTATGGCTACACCTTC. It codes for CASSLAGSYGYTF.

This chain uses TRBV11-2 with TRBJ2-7; no reliable D call. The CDR3 has 14 residues. Trimming removed 1 base from V and 1 base from J, with 8 bases in between. The germline gives CDR1 SGHAT, CDR2 FQNNGV. Here the CDR3 reads CASSLGLRSYEQYF. Written as DNA, the CDR3 is TGTGCCAGCAGCTTAGGCCTCAGGTCCTACGAGCAGTACTTC. The full variable domain, rest sourced from reference TRBV11-2 and TRBJ2-7, is EAGVAQSPRYKIIEKRQSVAFWCNPISGHATLYWYQQILGQGPKLLIQFQNNGVVDDSQLPKDRFSAERLKGVDSTLKIQPAKLEDSAVYLCASSLGLRSYEQYFGPGTRLTVT.

This clone was counted ten times or more. This sequence joins TRBV28 and TRBJ1-5; D call uncertain. The CDR3 is 12 amino acids. Germline V gene lookup returns CDR1 MDHEN and CDR2 SYDVKM. The V gene lost 8 bases and the J gene lost 6 bases, with 11 bases spanning the gap. The CDR3 DNA reads as TGTGCCAGCTGCGGGGTCGCTCAGCCCCAGCATTTT. This sequence encodes CASCGVAQPQHF.

The V and J genes are TRBV5-8 and TRBJ2-5, with TRBD1 matching over 8 bases. Looked up from germline, CDR1 is SGHTS and CDR2 is YDEGEE. The V gene end was trimmed by 5 bases and the J gene end by 4 bases; junction bases not matched to a gene: 1. The CDR3 consists of 12 residues. CDR3 in amino acids: CASSDRGETQYF. Written as DNA, the CDR3 is TGTGCCAGCAGTGACAGGGGAGAGACCCAGTACTTC.